This TCR beta chain was captured by sequencing in a study of follicular helper T cells after annual influenza vaccination. On the study more broadly: For some subjects, blood spans the 2013-2014, 2014-2015 and 2015-2016 annual vaccinations. Study results and limitations: Successive annual vaccinations recalled a recurrent oligoclonal ICOS+CD38+ cTfh response with influenza-specific clonotypes.

The germline V gene has CDR1 KGHSH and CDR2 LQKENI. The CDR3 totals 16 residues. V lost 3 bases and J 0 bases, leaving 13 bases between the germline ends. For this clone: The antigen is unknown.

Sequencing of TCRB used Survey level resolution. Assay: immunoSEQ multiplex PCR; the TCRdb copy retains only in-frame clones and omits some. The table includes about 2,700 clones, around 80% detected once. Sample time point: 2014-2015 season, pre-vaccination. Before and after seasonal inactivated influenza vaccination, adults gave blood for sorting CD4 subsets for sequencing. This rearrangement joins TRBV18 to TRBJ2-3; D may be TRBD1 (5 bases). The source material was CXCR5+ CD38- circulating T follicular helper cells from blood, sampled on the day of influenza vaccination. Subset here: circulating Tfh, non-naive CD4+CXCR5+PD-1+ (ICOS+CD38+ or ICOS-CD38-). This clonotype originated in an adult who received the influenza vaccine. The CDR3 sequence: CASSPKGHRSTDTQYF. CDR3 DNA sequence: TGTGCCAGCTCACCCAAAGGACATCGTAGCACAGATACGCAGTATTTT.